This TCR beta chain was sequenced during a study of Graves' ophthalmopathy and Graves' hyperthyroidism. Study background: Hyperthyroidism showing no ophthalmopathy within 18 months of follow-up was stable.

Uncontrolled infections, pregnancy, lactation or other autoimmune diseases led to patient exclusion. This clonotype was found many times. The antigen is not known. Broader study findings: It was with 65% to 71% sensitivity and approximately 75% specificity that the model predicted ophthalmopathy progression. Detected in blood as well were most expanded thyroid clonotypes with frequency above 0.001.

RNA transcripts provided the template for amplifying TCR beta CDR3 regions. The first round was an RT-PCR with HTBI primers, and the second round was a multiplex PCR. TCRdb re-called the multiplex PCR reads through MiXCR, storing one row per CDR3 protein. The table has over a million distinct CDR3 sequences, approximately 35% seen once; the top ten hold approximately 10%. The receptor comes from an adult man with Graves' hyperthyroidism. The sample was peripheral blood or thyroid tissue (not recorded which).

The DNA for the CDR3 is TGTGCCAGCAGCTTCGCCGGGACACTGGAGCAGTACTTC. It is translated as CASSFAGTLEQYF. The chain links TRBV5-6 to TRBJ2-7, with TRBD1 as a possible D gene (6 bases). The germline CDR1 and CDR2 sequences are SGHDT and YYEEEE. The CDR3 is 13 amino acids. The germline V and J ends were trimmed by 2 bases and 7 bases, with 13 bases remaining between them. Complete variable domain (other parts from reference TRBV5-6 and TRBJ2-7): DAGVTQSPTHLIKTRGQQVTLRCSPKSGHDTVSWYQQALGQGPQFIFQYYEEEERQRGNFPDRFSGHQFPNYSSELNVNALLLGDSALYLCASSFAGTLEQYFGPGTRLTVT.